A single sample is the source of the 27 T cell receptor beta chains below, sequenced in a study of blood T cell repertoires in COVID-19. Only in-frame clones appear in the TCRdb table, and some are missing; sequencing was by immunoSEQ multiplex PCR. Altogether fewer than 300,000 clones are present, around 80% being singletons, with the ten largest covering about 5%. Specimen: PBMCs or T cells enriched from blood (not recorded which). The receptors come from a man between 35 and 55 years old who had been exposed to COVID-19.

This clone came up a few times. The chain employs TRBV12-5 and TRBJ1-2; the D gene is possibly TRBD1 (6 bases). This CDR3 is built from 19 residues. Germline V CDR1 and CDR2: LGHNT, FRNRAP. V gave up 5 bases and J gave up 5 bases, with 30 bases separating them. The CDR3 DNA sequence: TGTGCTAGTGGTCCACAAGGTAGAGTGGGAGGGCGAGGGGGATATGGCTACACCTTC. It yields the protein CASGPQGRVGGRGGYGYTF.

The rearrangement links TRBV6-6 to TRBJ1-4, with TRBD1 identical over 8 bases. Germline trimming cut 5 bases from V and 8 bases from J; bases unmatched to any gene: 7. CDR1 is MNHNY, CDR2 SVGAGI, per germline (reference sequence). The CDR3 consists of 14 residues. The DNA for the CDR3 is TGTGCCAGCAGTCTGGACAGGGTAGGAGAAAAACTGTTTTTT. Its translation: CASSLDRVGEKLFF.

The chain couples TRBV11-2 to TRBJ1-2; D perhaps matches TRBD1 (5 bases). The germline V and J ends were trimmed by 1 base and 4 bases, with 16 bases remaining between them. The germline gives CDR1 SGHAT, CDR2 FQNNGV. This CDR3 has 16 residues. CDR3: CASSLGVSGEVYGYTF. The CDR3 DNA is TGTGCCAGCAGCTTAGGGGTCTCGGGGGAGGTCTATGGCTACACCTTC.

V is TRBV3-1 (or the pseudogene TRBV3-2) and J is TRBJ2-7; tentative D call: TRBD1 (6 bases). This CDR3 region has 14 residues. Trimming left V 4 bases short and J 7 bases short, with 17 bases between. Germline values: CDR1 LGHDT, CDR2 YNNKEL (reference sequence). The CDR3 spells CASSLRAGVVEQYF. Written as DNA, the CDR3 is TGTGCCAGCAGCCTCCGCGCAGGGGTTGTAGAGCAGTACTTC.

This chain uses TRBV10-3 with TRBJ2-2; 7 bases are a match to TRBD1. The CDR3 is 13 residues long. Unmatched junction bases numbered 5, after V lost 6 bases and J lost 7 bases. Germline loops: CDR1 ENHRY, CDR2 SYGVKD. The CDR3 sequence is CAISQGVNGELFF. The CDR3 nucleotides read TGTGCCATCAGCCAGGGGGTGAACGGGGAGCTGTTTTTT.

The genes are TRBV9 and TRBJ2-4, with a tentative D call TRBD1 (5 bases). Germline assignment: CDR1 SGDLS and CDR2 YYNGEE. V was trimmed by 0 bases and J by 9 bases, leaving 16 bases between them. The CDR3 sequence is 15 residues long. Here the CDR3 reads CASSVEGTGLGIQYF. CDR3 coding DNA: TGTGCCAGCAGCGTAGAGGGAACAGGTTTAGGCATTCAGTACTTC. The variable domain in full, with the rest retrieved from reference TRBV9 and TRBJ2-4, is DSGVTQTPKHLITATGQRVTLRCSPRSGDLSVYWYQQSLDQGLQFLIQYYNGEERAKGNILERFSAQQFPDLHSELNLSSLELGDSALYFCASSVEGTGLGIQYFGAGTRLSVL.

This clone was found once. CDR3 DNA: TGTGCCACCAGCACAAACCCCGGGACAGGGCTGGGCGAGACCCAGTACTTC. Protein sequence: CATSTNPGTGLGETQYF. The V call is TRBV15, the J call TRBJ2-5, with 9 bases fitting TRBD1. CDR1 is LNHNV, CDR2 YYDKDF, per germline (reference sequence). The V gene end was trimmed by 4 bases and the J gene end by 5 bases; junction bases not matched to a gene: 14. The CDR3 consists of 17 residues.

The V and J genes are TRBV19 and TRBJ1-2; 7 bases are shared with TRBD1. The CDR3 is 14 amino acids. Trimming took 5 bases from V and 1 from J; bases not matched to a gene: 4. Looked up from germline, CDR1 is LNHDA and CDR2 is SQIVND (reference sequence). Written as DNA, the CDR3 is TGTGCCAGTAGTGAGAGACAGGGTAACTATGGCTACACCTTC. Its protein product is CASSERQGNYGYTF.

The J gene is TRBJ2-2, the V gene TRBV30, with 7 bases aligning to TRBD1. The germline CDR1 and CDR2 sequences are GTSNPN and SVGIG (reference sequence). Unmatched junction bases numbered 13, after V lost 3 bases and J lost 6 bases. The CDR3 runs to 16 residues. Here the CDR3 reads CAWRFGGQGVAGELFF. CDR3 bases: TGTGCCTGGAGGTTCGGTGGGCAGGGGGTGGCCGGGGAGCTGTTTTTT.

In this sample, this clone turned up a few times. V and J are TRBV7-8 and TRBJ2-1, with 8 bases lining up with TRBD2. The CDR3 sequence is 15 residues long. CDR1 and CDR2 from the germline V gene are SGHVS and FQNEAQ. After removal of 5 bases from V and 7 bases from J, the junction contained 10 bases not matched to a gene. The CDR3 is CASSPREGRGNEQFF. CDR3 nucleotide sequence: TGTGCCAGCAGCCCTCGGGAGGGCCGAGGGAATGAGCAGTTCTTC.

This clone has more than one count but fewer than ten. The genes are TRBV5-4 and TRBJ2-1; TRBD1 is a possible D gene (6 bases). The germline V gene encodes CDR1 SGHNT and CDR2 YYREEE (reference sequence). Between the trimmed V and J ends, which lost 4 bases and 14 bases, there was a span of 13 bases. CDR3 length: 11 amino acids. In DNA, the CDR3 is TGTGCCAGCAGCCAGCAGGGGATTGAGTTCTTC. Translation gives CASSQQGIEFF.

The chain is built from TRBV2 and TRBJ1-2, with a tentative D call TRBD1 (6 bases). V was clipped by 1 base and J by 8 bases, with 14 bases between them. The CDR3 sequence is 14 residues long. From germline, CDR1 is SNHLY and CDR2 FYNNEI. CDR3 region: CASSEGQVMGGYTF. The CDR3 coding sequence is TGTGCCAGCAGTGAAGGACAGGTCATGGGAGGCTACACCTTC.

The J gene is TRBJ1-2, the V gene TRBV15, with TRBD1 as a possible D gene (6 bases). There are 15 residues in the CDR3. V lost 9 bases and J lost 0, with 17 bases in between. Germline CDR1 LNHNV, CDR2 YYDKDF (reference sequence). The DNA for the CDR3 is TGTGCCACGAGAGGGGCAGGGGTTTCTAACTATGGCTACACCTTC. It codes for CATRGAGVSNYGYTF.

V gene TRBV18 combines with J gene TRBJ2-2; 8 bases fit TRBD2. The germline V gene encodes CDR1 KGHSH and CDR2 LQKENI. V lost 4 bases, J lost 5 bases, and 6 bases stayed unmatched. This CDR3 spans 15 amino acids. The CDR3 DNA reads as TGTGCCAGCTCACTACGGGAGGGTCGGACCGGGGAGCTGTTTTTT. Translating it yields CASSLREGRTGELFF.

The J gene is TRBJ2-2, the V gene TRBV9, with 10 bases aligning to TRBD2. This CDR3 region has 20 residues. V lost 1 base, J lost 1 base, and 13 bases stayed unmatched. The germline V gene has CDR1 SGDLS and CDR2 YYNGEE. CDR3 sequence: CASSVPLQREGLVNTGELFF. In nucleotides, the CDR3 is TGTGCCAGCAGCGTACCCCTACAGCGGGAGGGCCTTGTGAACACCGGGGAGCTGTTTTTT.

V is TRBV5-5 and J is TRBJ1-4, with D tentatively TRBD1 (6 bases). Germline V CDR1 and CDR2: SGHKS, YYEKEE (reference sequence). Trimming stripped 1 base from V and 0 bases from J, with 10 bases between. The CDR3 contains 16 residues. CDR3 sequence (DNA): TGTGCCAGCAGCTTGTTAGGGGGTGCAACTAATGAAAAACTGTTTTTT. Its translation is CASSLLGGATNEKLFF.

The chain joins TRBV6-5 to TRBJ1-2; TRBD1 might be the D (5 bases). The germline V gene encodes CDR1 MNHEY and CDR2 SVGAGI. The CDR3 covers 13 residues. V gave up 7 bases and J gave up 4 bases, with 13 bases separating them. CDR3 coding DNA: TGTGCCAGCAATCCAGGACACTCCTATGGCTACACCTTC. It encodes CASNPGHSYGYTF.

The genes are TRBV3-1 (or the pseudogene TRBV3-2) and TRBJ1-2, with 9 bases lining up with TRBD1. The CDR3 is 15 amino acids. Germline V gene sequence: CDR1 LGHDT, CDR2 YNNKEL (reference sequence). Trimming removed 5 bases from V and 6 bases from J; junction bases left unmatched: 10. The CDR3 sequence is CASSFIQGATNGYTF. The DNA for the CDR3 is TGTGCCAGCAGCTTCATACAGGGGGCGACGAATGGCTACACCTTC.

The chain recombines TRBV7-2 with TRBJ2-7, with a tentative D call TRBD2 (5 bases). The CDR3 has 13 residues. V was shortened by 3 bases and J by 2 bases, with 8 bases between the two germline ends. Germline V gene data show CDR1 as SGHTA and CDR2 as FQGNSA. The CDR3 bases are TGTGCCAGCAGCTTGGAGCGGACCTACGAGCAGTACTTC. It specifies CASSLERTYEQYF. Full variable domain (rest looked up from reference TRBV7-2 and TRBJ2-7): GAGVSQSPSNKVTEKGKDVELRCDPISGHTALYWYRQSLGQGLEFLIYFQGNSAPDKSGLPSDRFSAERTGGSVSTLTIQRTQQEDSAVYLCASSLERTYEQYFGPGTRLTVT.

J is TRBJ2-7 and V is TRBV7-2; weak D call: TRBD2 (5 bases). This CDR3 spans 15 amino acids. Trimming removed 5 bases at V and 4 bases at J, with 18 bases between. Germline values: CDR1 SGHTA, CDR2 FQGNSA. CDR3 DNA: TGTGCCAGCAGCGAATTGAGGGATTTCAAGTACGAGCAGTACTTC. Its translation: CASSELRDFKYEQYF.

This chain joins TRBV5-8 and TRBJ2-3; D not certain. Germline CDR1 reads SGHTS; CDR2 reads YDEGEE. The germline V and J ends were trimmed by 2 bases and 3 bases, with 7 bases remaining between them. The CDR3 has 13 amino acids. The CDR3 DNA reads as TGTGCCAGCAGCTTATTTTCAACAGATACGCAGTATTTT. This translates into CASSLFSTDTQYF.

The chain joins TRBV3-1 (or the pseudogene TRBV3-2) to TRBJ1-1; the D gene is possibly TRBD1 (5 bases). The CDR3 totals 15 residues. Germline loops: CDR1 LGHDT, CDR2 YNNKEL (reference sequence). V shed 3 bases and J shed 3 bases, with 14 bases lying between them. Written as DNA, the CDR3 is TGTGCCAGCAGCCAGATCCATACAGGTTACACTGAAGCTTTCTTT. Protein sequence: CASSQIHTGYTEAFF.

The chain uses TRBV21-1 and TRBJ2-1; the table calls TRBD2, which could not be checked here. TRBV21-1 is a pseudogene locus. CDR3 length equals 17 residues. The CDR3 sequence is CASSKESRTSGSNEQFF. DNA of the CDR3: TGTGCCAGCAGCAAAGAAAGTAGGACTAGCGGGAGTAATGAGCAGTTCTTC.

The CDR3 region has the DNA TGTGCCAGCAGCAGGGGGACAGGGGCTGAAAAACTGTTTTTT. Translation gives CASSRGTGAEKLFF. The genes are TRBV5-6 and TRBJ1-4, with 10 bases aligning to TRBD1. Germline V gene sequence: CDR1 SGHDT, CDR2 YYEEEE. V was clipped by 4 bases and J by 7 bases; unmatched bases: 4. CDR3 length: 14 amino acids.

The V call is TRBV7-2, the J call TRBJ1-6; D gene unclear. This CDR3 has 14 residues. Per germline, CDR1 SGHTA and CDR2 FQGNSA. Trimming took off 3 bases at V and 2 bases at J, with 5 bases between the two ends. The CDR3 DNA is TGTGCCAGCAGCTTCGTTCCCTATAATTCACCCCTCCACTTT. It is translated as CASSFVPYNSPLHF.

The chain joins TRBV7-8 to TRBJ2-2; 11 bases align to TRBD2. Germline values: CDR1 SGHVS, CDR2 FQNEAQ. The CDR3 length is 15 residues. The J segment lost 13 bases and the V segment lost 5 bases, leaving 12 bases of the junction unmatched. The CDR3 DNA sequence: TGTGCCAGCAGCCGTAAGCCGGGACTAGCGGTTGTGCTGTTTTTT. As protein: CASSRKPGLAVVLFF.

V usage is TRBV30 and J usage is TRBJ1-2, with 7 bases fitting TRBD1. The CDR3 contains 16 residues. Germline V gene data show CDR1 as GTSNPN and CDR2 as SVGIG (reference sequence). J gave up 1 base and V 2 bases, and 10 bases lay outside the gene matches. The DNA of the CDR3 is TGTGCCTGGAGTCCCACGACAGGGCATTTTAACTATGGCTACACCTTC. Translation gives CAWSPTTGHFNYGYTF.